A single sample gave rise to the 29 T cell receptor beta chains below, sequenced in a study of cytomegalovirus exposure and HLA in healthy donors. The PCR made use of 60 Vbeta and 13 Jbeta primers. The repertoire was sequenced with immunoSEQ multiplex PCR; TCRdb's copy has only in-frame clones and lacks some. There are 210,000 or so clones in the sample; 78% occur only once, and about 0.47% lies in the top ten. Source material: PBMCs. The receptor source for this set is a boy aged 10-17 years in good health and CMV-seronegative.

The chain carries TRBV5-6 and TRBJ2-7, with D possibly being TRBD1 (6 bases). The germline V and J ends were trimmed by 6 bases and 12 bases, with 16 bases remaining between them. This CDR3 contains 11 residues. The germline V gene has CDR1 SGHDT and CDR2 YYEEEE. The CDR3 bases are TGTGCCAGCAAGTCACCGGGACACCCGTACTTC. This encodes CASKSPGHPYF.

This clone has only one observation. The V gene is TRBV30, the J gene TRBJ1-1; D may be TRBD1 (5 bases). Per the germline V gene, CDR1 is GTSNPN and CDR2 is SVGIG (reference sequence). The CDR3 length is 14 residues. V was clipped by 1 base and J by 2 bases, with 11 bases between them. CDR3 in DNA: TGTGCCTGGAGTGACGGTAGGGGAAACACTGAAGCTTTCTTT. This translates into CAWSDGRGNTEAFF.

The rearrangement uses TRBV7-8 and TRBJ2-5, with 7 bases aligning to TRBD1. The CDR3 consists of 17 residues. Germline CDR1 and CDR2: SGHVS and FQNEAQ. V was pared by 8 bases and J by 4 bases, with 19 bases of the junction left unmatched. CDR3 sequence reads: CASLGREHDRVSETQYF. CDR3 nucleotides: TGTGCCAGCCTAGGGCGTGAACACGACAGGGTTTCAGAGACCCAGTACTTC.

CDR3 sequence (DNA): TGTGCCAGCAGCCCGAATCGCGCTAACTATGGCTACACCTTC. Amino acids: CASSPNRANYGYTF. This rearrangement joins TRBV7-9 to TRBJ1-2, with no clear D. The CDR3 is 14 residues long. The germline V gene encodes CDR1 SEHNR and CDR2 FQNEAQ (reference sequence). The germline V and J ends were trimmed by 5 bases and 0 bases, with 10 bases remaining between them.

CDR3 residues: CSVEGGRETQYF. In DNA, the CDR3 is TGCAGCGTTGAAGGGGGGCGAGAGACCCAGTACTTC. V is TRBV29-1 and J is TRBJ2-5; D is possibly TRBD1 (6 bases). The CDR3 has 12 residues. V was clipped by 1 base and J by 4 bases, with 7 bases between them. Germline CDR1 reads SQVTM; CDR2 reads ANQGSEA.

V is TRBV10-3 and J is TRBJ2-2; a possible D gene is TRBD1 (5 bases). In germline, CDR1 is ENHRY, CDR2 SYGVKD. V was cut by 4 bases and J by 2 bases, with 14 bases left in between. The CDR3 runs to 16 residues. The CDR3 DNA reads TGTGCCATCAGTGTGGGTGGGGCGCGTAACACCGGGGAGCTGTTTTTT. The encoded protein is CAISVGGARNTGELFF.

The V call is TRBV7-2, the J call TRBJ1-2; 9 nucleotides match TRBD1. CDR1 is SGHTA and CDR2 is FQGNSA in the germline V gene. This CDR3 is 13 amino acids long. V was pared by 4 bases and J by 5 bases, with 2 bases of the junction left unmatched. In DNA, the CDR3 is TGTGCCAGCAGCTCCGGACAGGGGTATGGCTACACCTTC. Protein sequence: CASSSGQGYGYTF.

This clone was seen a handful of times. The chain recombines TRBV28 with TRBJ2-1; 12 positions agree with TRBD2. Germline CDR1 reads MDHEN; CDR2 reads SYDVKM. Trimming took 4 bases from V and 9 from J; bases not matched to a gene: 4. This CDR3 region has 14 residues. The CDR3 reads CASSSASGRGEQFF. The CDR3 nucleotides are TGTGCCAGCAGTTCCGCTAGCGGGAGGGGTGAGCAGTTCTTC.

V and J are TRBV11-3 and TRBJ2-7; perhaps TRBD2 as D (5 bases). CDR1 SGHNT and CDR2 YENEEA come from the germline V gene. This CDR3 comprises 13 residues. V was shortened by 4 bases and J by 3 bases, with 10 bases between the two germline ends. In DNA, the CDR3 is TGTGCCAGCAGCTGGGTAGGAGGCTACGAGCAGTACTTC. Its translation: CASSWVGGYEQYF.

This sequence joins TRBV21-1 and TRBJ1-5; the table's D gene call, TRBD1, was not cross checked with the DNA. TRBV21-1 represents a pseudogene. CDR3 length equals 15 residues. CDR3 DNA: TGTGCCAGCAGCCAAGGGCAGGCCAGGGGCCAGCCCCAGCATTTT. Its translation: CASSQGQARGQPQHF.

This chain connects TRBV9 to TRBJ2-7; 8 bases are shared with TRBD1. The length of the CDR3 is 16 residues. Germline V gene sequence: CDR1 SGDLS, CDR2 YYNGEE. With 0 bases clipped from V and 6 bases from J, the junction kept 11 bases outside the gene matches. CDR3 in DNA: TGTGCCAGCAGCGTAGACTTGAGCAGGGGGCTGGGCGAGCAGTACTTC. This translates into CASSVDLSRGLGEQYF.

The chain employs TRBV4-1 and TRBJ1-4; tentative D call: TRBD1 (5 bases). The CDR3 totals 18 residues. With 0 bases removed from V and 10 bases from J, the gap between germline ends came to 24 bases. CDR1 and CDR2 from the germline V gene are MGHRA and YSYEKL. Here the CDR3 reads CASSQEHPKPGGLGKLFF. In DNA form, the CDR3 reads TGCGCCAGCAGCCAAGAACACCCTAAGCCGGGGGGGTTGGGAAAACTGTTTTTT.

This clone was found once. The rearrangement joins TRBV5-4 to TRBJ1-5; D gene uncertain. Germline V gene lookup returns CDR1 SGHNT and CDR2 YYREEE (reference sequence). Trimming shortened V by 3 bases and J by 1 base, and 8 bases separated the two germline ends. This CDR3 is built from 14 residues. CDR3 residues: CASSSDTSNQPQHF. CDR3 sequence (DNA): TGTGCCAGCAGCTCCGATACAAGCAATCAGCCCCAGCATTTT.

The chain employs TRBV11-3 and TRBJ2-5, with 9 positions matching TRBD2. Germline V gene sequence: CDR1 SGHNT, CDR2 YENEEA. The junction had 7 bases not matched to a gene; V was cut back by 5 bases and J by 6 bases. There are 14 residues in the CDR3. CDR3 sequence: CASSPGLAAKTQYF. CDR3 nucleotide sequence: TGTGCCAGCAGCCCGGGACTAGCCGCGAAGACCCAGTACTTC.

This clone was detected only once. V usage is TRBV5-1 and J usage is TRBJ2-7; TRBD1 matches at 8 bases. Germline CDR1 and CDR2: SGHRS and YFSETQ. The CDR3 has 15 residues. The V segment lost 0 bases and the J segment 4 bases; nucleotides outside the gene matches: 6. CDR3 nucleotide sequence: TGCGCCAGCAGCTTGGGTCCAGGGGGCAGATACGAGCAGTACTTC. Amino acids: CASSLGPGGRYEQYF.

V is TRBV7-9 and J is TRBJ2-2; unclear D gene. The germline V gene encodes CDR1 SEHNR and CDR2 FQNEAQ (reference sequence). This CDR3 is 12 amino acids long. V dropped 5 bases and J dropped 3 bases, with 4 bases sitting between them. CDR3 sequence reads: CASSPDTGELFF. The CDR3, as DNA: TGTGCCAGCAGCCCGGACACCGGGGAGCTGTTTTTT. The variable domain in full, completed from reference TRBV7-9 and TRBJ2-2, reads DTGVSQNPRHKITKRGQNVTFRCDPISEHNRLYWYRQTLGQGPEFLTYFQNEAQLEKSRLLSDRFSAERPKGSFSTLEIQRTEQGDSAMYLCASSPDTGELFFGEGSRLTVL.

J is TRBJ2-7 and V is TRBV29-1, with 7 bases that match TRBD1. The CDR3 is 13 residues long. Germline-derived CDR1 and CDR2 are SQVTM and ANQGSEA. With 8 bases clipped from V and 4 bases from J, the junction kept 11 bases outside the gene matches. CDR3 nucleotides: TGCAGCATGAGTGAGACAGGGTCTTACGAGCAGTACTTC. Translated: CSMSETGSYEQYF.

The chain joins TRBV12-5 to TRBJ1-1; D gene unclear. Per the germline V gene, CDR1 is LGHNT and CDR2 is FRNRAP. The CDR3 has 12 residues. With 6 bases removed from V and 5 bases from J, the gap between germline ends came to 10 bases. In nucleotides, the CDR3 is TGTGCTAGTGGAGTCAGAGGGACTGAAGCTTTCTTT. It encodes CASGVRGTEAFF.

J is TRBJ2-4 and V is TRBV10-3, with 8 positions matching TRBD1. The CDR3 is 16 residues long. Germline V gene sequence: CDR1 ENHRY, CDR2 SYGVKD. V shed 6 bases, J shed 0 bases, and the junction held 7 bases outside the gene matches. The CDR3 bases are TGTGCCATCAGCCCAGGGACAGGTCTAGCCAAAAACATTCAGTACTTC. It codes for CAISPGTGLAKNIQYF.

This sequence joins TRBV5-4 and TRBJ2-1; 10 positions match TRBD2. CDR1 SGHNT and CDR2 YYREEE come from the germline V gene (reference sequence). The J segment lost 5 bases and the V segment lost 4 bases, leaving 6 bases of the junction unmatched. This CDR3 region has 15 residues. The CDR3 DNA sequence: TGTGCCAGCAGCGCTAGCGGGAGTCTCAACAATGAGCAGTTCTTC. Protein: CASSASGSLNNEQFF.

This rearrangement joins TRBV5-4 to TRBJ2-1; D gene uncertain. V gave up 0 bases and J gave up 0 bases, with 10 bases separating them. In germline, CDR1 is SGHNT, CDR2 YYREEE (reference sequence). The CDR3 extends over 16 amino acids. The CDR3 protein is CASSLDRTSSYNEQFF. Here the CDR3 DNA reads TGTGCCAGCAGCTTGGACCGTACCAGCTCCTACAATGAGCAGTTCTTC. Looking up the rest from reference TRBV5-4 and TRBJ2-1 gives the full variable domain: ETGVTQSPTHLIKTRGQQVTLRCSSQSGHNTVSWYQQALGQGPQFIFQYYREEENGRGNFPPRFSGLQFPNYSSELNVNALELDDSALYLCASSLDRTSSYNEQFFGPGTRLTVL.

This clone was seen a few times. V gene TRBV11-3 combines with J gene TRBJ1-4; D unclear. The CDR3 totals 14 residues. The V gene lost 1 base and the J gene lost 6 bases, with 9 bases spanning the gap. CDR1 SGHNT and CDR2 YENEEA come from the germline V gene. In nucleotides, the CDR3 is TGTGCCAGCAGCTTAGTGTCCAGTGATGAAAAACTGTTTTTT. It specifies CASSLVSSDEKLFF. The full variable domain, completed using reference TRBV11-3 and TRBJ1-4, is EAGVVQSPRYKIIEKKQPVAFWCNPISGHNTLYWYLQNLGQGPELLIRYENEEAVDDSQLPKDRFSAERLKGVDSTLKIQPAELGDSAVYLCASSLVSSDEKLFFGSGTQLSVL.

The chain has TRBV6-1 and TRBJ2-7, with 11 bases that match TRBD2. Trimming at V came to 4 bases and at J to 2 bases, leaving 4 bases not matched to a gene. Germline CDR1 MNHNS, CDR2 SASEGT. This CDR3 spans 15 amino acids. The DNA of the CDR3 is TGTGCCAGCAGTGGCCGACTAGCGGGGCCCTACGAGCAGTACTTC. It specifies CASSGRLAGPYEQYF.

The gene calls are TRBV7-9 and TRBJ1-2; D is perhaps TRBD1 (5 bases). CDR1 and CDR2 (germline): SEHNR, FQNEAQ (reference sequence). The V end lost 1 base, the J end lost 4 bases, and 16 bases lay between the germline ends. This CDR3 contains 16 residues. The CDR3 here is CASSLVSRGGSYGYTF. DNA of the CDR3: TGTGCCAGCAGCTTAGTCTCGCGCGGGGGTTCCTATGGCTACACCTTC.

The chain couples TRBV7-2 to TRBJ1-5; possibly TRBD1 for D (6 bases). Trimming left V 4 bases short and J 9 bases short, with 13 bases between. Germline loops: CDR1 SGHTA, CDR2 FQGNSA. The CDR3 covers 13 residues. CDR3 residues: CASSSQGSRPQHF. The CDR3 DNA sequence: TGTGCCAGCAGCTCACAGGGTTCGCGGCCCCAGCATTTT.

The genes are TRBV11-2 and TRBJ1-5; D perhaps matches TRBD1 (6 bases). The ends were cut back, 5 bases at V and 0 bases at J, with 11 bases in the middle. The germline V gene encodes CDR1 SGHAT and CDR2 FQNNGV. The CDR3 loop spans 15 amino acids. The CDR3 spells CASSPDRYSNQPQHF. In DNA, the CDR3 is TGTGCCAGCAGCCCCGACAGGTATAGCAATCAGCCCCAGCATTTT. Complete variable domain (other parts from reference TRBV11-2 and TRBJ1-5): EAGVAQSPRYKIIEKRQSVAFWCNPISGHATLYWYQQILGQGPKLLIQFQNNGVVDDSQLPKDRFSAERLKGVDSTLKIQPAKLEDSAVYLCASSPDRYSNQPQHFGDGTRLSIL.

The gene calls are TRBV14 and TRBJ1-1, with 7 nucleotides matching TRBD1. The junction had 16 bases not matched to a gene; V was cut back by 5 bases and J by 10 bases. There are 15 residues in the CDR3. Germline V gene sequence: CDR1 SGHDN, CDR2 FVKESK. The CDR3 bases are TGTGCCAGCAGCACCCTATCAGGGGGAGGAAGGCGAGCTTTCTTT. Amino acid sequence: CASSTLSGGGRRAFF.

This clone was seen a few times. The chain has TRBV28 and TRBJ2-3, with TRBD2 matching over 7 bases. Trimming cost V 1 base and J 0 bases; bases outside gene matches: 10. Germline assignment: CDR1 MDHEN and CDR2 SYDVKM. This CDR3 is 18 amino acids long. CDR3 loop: CASSLSVAGVPSTDTQYF. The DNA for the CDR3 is TGTGCCAGCAGTTTATCCGTGGCGGGGGTTCCTAGCACAGATACGCAGTATTTT.

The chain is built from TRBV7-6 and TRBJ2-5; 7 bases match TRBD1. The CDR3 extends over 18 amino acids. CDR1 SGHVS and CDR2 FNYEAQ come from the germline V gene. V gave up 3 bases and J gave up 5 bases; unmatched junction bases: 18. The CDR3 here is CASSFPTTGTAPRETQYF. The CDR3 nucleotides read TGTGCCAGCAGCTTCCCCACCACCGGGACAGCCCCCCGGGAGACCCAGTACTTC.